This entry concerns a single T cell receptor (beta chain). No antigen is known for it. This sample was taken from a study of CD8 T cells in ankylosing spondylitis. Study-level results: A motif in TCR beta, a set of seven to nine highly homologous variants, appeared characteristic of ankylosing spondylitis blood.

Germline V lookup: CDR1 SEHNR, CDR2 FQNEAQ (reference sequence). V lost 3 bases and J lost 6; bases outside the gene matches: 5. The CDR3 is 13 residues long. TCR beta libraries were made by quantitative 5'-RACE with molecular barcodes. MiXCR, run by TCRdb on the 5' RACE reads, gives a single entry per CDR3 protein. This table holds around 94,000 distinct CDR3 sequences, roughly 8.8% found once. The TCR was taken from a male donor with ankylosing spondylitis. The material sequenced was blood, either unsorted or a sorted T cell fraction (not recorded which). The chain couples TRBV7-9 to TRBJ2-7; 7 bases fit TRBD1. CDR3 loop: CASSFTGVGEQYV. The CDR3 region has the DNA TGTGCCAGCAGCTTCACAGGGGTAGGCGAGCAGTACGTC.